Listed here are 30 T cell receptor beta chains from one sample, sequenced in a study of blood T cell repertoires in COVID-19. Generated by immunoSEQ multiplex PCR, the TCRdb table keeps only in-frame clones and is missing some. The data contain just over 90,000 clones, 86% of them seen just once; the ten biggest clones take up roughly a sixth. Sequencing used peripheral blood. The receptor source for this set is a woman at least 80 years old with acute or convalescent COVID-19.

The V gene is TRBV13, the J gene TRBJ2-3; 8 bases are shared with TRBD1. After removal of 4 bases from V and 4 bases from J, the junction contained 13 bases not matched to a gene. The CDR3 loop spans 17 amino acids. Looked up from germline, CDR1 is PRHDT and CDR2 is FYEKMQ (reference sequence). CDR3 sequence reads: CASSSNIGRGLPDTQYF. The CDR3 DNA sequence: TGTGCCAGCAGCTCGAACATAGGCAGGGGGCTCCCAGATACGCAGTATTTT. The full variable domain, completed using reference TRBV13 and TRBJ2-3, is AAGVIQSPRHLIKEKRETATLKCYPIPRHDTVYWYQQGPGQDPQFLISFYEKMQSDKGSIPDRFSAQQFSDYHSELNMSSLELGDSALYFCASSSNIGRGLPDTQYFGPGTRLTVL.

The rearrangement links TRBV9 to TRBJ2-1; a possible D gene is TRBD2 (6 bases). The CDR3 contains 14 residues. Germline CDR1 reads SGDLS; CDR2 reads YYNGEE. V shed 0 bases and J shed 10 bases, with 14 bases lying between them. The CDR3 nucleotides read TGTGCCAGCAGCGTAGCACAGGACTACCGCGAGCAGTTCTTC. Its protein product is CASSVAQDYREQFF. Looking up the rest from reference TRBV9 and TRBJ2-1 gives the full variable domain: DSGVTQTPKHLITATGQRVTLRCSPRSGDLSVYWYQQSLDQGLQFLIQYYNGEERAKGNILERFSAQQFPDLHSELNLSSLELGDSALYFCASSVAQDYREQFFGPGTRLTVL.

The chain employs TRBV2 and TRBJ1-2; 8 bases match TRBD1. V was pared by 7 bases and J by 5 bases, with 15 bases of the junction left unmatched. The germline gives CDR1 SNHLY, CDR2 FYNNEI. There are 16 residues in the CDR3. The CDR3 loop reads CASTRGRGHRDYGYTF. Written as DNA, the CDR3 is TGTGCCAGCACCCGAGGCAGGGGGCATAGAGATTATGGCTACACCTTC.

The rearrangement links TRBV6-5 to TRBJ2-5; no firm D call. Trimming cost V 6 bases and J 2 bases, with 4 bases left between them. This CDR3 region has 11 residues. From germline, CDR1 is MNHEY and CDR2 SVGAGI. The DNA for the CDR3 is TGTGCCAGCAGCCTACAAGAGACCCAGTACTTC. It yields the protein CASSLQETQYF.

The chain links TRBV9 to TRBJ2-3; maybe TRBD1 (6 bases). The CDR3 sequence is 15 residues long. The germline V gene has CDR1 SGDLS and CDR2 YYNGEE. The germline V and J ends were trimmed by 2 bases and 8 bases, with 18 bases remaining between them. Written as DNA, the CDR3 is TGTGCCAGCAGCGTTTCGGAGACCCTCAGGGGTACGCAGTATTTT. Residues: CASSVSETLRGTQYF.

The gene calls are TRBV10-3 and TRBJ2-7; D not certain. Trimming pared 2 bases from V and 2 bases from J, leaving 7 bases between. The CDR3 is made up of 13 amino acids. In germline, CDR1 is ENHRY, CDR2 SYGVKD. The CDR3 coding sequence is TGTGCCATCAGTGAGGGCAGGACCTACGAGCAGTACTTC. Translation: CAISEGRTYEQYF.

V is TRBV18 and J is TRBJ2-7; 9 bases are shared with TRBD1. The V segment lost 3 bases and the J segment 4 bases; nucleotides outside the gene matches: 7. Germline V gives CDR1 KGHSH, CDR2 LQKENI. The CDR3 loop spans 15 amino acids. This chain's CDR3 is CASSPGQGRRYEQYF. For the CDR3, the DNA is TGTGCCAGCTCACCGGGACAGGGCAGAAGGTACGAGCAGTACTTC.

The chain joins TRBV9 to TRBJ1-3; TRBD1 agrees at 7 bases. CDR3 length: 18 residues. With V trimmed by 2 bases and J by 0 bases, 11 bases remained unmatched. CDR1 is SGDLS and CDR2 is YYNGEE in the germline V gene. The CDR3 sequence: CASSVRPRQGSSGNTIYF. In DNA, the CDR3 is TGTGCCAGCAGCGTGCGTCCTCGACAGGGCTCCTCTGGAAACACCATATATTTT.

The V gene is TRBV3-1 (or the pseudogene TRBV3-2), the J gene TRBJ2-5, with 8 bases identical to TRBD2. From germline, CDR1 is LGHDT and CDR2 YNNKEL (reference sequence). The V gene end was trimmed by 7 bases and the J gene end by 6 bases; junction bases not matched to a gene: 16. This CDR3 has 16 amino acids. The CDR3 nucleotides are TGTGCCAGCAATCCGGGGGGGGGAGTTGGTGGGAAGACCCAGTACTTC. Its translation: CASNPGGGVGGKTQYF.

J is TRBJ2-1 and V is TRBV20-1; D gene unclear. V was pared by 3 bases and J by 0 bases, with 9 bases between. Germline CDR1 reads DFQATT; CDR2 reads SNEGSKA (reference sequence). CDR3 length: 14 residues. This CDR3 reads CSASVSSSYNEQFF. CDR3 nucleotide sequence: TGCAGTGCTAGTGTCTCCTCCTCCTACAATGAGCAGTTCTTC.

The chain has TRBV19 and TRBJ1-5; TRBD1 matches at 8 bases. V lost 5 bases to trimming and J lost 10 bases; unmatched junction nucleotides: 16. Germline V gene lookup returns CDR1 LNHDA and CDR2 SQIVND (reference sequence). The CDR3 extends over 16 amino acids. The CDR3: CASSGVGQGPNEPQHF. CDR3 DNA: TGTGCCAGTAGTGGAGTCGGACAGGGCCCGAACGAACCCCAGCATTTT. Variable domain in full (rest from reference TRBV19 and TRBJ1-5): DGGITQSPKYLFRKEGQNVTLSCEQNLNHDAMYWYRQDPGQGLRLIYYSQIVNDFQKGDIAEGYSVSREKKESFPLTVTSAQKNPTAFYLCASSGVGQGPNEPQHFGDGTRLSIL.

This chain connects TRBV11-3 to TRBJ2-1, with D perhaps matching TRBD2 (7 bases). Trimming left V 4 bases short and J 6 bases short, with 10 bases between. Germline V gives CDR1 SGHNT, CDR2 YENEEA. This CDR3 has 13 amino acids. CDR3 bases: TGTGCCAGCAGCTCCCGGGGGGCCAATGAGCAGTTCTTC. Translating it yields CASSSRGANEQFF.

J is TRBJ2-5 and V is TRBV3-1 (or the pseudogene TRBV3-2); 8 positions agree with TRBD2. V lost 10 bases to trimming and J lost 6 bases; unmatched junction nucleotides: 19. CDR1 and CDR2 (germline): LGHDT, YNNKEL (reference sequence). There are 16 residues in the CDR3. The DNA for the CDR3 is TGTGCCACCAATCCGGGGGGGGGAGTTGGTGGGAAGACCCAGTACTTC. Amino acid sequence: CATNPGGGVGGKTQYF.

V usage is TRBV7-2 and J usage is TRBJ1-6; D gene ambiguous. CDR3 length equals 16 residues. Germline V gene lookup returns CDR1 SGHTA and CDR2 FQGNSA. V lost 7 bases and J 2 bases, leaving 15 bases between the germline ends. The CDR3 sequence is CASTSGRTTYNSPLHF. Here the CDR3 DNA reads TGTGCCAGCACCTCCGGGAGGACGACCTATAATTCACCCCTCCACTTT.

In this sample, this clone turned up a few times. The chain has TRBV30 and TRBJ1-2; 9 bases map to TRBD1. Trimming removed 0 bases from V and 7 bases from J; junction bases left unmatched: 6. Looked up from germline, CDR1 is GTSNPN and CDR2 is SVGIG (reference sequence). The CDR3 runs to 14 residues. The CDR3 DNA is TGTGCCTGGAGTGTATTGACGGGACAGGGTGGCTACACCTTC. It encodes CAWSVLTGQGGYTF.

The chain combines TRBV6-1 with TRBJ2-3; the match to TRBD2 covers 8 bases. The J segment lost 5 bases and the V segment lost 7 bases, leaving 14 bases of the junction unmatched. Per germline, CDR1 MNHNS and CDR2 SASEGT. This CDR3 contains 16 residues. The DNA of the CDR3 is TGTGCCAGCACTGACGTGGGGACTAGGGACAAAGATACGCAGTATTTT. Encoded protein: CASTDVGTRDKDTQYF.

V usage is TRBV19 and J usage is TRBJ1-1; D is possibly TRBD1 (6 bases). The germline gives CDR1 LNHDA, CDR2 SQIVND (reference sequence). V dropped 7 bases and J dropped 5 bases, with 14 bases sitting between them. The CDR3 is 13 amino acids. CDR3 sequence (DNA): TGTGCCAGTAAAAGGGCAGGGGAAACTGAAGCTTTCTTT. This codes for CASKRAGETEAFF.

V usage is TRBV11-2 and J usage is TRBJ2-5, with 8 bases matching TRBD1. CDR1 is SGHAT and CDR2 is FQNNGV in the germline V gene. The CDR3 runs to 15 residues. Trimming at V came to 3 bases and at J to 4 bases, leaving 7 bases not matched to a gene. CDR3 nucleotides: TGTGCCAGCAGCTTGCAGGGGGCGATGGGAGAGACCCAGTACTTC. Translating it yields CASSLQGAMGETQYF.

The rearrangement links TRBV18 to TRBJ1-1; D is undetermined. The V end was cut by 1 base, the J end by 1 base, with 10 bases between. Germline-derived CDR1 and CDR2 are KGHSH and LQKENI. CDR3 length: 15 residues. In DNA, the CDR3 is TGTGCCAGCTCACCACGAGGCAGACCGAACACTGAAGCTTTCTTT. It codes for CASSPRGRPNTEAFF.

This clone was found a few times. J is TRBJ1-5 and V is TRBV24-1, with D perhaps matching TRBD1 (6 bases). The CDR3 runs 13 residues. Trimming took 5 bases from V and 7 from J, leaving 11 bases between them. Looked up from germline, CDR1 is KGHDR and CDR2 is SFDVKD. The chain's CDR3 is CATSGAGDQPQHF. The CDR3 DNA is TGTGCCACCAGTGGAGCAGGGGACCAGCCCCAGCATTTT.

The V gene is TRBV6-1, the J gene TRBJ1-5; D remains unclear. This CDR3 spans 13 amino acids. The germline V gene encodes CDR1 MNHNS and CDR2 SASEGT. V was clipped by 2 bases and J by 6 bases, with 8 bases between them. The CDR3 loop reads CASSESFIQPQHF. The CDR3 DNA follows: TGTGCCAGCAGTGAATCGTTTATTCAGCCCCAGCATTTT.

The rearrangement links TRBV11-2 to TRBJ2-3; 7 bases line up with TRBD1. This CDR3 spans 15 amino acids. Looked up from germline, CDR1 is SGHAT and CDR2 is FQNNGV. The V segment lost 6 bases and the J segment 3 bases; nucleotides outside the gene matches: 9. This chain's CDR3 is CASRLSGQETDTQYF. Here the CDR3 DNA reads TGTGCCAGCAGACTTTCCGGACAGGAGACAGATACGCAGTATTTT.

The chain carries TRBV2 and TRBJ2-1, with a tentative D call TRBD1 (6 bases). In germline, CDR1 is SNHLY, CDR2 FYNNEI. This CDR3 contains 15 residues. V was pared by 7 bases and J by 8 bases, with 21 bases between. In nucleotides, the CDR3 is TGTGCCAGCACCAAGACAGGATATTCTGGGGATGAGCAGTTCTTC. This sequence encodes CASTKTGYSGDEQFF.

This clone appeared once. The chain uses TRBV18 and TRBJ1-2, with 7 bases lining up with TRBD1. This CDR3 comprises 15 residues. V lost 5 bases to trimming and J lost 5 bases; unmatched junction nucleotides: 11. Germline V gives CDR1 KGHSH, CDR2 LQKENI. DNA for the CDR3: TGTGCCAGCTCATCCGACAGGGAGAGTTGGTATGGCTACACCTTC. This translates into CASSSDRESWYGYTF.

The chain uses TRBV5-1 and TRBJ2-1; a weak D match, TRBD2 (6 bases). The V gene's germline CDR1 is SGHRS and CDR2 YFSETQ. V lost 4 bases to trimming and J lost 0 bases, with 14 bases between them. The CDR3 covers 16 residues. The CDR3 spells CASSVASAYSYNEQFF. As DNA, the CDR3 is TGCGCCAGCAGCGTGGCTAGCGCATACTCCTACAATGAGCAGTTCTTC.

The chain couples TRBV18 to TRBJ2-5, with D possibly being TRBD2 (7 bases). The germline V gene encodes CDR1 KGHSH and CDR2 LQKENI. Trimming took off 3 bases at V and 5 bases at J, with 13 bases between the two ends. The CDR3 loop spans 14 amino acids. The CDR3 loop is CASSPKGGWETQYF. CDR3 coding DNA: TGTGCCAGCTCACCTAAGGGGGGGTGGGAGACCCAGTACTTC.

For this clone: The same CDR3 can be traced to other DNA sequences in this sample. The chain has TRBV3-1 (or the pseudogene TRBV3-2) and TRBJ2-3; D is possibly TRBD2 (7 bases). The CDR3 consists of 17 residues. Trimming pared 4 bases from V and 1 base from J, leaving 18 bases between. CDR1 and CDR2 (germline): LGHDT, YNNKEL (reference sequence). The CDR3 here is CASSPTRGGARTDTQYF. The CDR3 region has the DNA TGTGCCAGCAGCCCCACGAGGGGGGGGGCTCGCACAGATACGCAGTATTTT.

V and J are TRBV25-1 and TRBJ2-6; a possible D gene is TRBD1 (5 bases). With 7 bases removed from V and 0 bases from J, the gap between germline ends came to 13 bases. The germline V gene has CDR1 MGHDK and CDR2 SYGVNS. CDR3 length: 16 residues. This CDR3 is CASTQGSLSGANVLTF. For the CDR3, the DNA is TGTGCCAGCACTCAGGGTAGCCTCTCTGGGGCCAACGTCCTGACTTTC.

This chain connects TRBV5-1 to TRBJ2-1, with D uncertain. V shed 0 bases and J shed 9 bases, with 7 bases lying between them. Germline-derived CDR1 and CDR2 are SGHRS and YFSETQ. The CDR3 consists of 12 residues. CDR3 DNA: TGCGCCAGCAGCTTGGGAGGTGGTGAGCAGTTCTTC. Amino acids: CASSLGGGEQFF.

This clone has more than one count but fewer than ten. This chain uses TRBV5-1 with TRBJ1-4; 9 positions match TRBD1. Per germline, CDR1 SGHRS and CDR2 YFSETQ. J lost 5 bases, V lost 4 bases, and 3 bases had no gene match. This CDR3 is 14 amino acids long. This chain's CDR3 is CASSQQGANEKLFF. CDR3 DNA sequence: TGCGCCAGCAGCCAACAGGGGGCGAATGAAAAACTGTTTTTT.